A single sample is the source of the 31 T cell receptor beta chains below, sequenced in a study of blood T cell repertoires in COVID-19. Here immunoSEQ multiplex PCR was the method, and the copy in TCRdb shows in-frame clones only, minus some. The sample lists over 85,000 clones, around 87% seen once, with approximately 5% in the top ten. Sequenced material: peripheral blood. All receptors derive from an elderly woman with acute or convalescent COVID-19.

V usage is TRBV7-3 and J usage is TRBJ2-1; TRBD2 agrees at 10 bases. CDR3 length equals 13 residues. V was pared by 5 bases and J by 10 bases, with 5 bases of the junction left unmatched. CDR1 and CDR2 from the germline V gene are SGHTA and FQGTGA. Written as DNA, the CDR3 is TGTGCCAGCAGCCCCTCGGGACTAGCGGAGCAGTTCTTC. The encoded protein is CASSPSGLAEQFF.

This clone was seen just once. CDR3 bases: TGCGCCAGCAGCTTCATAGCGGGAGGAAGCCGCAACGGTGAGCAGTTCTTC. Its protein product is CASSFIAGGSRNGEQFF. This chain connects TRBV5-1 to TRBJ2-1, with TRBD2 identical over 10 bases. The CDR3 totals 17 residues. Germline V CDR1 and CDR2: SGHRS, YFSETQ. J was trimmed by 9 bases and V by 2 bases; bases with no gene match: 14.

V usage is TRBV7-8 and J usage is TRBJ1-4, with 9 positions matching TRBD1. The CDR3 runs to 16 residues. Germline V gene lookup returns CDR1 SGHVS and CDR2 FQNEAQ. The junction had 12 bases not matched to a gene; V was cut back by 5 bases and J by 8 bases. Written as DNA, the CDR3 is TGTGCCAGCAGCCGCCGGGCACAGGGGGCACAAGAAAAACTGTTTTTT. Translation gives CASSRRAQGAQEKLFF. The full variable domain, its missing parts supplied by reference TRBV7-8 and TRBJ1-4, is GAGVSQSPRYKVAKRGQDVALRCDPISGHVSLFWYQQALGQGPEFLTYFQNEAQLDKSGLPSDRFFAERPEGSVSTLKIQRTQQEDSAVYLCASSRRAQGAQEKLFFGSGTQLSVL.

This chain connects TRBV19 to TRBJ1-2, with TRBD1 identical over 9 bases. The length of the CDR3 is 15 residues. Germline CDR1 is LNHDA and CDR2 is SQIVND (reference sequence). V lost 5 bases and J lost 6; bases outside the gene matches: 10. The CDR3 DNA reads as TGTGCCAGTAGTCTCTGGGGACAGGGTGGAGATGGCTACACCTTC. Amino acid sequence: CASSLWGQGGDGYTF.

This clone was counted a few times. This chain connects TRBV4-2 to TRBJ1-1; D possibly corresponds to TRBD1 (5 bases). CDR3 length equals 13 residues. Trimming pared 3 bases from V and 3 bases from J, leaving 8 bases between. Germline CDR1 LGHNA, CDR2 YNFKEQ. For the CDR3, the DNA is TGTGCCAGCAGCCACGGGGGGGACACTGAAGCTTTCTTT. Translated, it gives CASSHGGDTEAFF.

This CDR3 reads CASSLGGGDDGYTF. The CDR3 DNA reads TGTGCCAGCAGCTTGGGAGGGGGTGACGATGGCTACACCTTC. The rearrangement uses TRBV5-8 and TRBJ1-2, with D perhaps TRBD1 (6 bases). The length of the CDR3 is 14 residues. Trimming cost V 0 bases and J 6 bases, with 12 bases left between them. Germline lookup yields CDR1 SGHTS and CDR2 YDEGEE.

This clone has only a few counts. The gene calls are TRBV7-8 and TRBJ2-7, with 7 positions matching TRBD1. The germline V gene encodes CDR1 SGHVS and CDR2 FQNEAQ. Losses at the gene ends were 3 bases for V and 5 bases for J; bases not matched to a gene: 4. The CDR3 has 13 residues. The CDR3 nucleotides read TGTGCCAGCAGCTTGACAGGGCGGAACGAGCAGTACTTC. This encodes CASSLTGRNEQYF.

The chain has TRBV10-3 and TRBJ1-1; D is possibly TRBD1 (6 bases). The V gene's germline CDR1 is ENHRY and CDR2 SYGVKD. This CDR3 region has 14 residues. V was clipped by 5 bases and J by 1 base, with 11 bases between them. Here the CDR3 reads CAISPGQWNTEAFF. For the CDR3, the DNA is TGTGCCATCAGTCCTGGACAGTGGAACACTGAAGCTTTCTTT.

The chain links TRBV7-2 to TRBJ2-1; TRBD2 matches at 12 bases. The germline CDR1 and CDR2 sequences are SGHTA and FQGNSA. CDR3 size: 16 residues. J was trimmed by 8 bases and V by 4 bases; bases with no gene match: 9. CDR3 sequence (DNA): TGTGCCAGCAGCTCCCCGACTAGCGGGAGTCAGTATGAGCAGTTCTTC. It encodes CASSSPTSGSQYEQFF.

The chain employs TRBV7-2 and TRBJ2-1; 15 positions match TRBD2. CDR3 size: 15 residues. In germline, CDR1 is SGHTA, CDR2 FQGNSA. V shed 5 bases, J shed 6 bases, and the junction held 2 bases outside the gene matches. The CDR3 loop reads CASSRGLAGGNEQFF. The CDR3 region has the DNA TGTGCCAGCAGCAGGGGACTAGCGGGAGGCAATGAGCAGTTCTTC.

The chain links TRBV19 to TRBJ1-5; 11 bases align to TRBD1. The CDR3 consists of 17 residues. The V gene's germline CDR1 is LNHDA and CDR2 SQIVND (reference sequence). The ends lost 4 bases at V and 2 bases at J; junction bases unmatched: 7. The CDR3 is CASSTWTGGPGNQPQHF. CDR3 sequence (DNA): TGTGCCAGTAGTACTTGGACAGGGGGCCCAGGCAATCAGCCCCAGCATTTT.

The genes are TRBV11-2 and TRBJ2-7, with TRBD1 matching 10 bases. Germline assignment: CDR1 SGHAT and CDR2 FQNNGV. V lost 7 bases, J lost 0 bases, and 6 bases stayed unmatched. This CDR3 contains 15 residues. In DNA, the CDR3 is TGTGCCAGCACCCTAAGGACAGGGGGCTCCTACGAGCAGTACTTC. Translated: CASTLRTGGSYEQYF.

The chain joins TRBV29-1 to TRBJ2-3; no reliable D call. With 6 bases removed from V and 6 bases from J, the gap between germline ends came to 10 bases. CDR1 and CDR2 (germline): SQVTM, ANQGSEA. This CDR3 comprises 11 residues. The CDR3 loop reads CSVFPADTQYF. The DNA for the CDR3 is TGCAGCGTCTTCCCCGCGGATACGCAGTATTTT.

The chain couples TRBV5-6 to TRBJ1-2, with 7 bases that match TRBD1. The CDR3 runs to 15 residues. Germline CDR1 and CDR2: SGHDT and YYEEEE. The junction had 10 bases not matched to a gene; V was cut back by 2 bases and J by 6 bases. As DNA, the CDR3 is TGTGCCAGCAGCTTTAGACGGACAGGTTTCCATGGCTACACCTTC. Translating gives CASSFRRTGFHGYTF.

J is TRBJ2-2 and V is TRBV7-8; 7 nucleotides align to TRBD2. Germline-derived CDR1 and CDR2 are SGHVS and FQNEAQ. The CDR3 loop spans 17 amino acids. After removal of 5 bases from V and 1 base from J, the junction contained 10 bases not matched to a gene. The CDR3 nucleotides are TGTGCCAGCAGCCCCTTTTTTGCGGGGGTGAACACCGGGGAGCTGTTTTTT. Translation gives CASSPFFAGVNTGELFF. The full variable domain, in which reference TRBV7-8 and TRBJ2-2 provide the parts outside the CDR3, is GAGVSQSPRYKVAKRGQDVALRCDPISGHVSLFWYQQALGQGPEFLTYFQNEAQLDKSGLPSDRFFAERPEGSVSTLKIQRTQQEDSAVYLCASSPFFAGVNTGELFFGEGSRLTVL.

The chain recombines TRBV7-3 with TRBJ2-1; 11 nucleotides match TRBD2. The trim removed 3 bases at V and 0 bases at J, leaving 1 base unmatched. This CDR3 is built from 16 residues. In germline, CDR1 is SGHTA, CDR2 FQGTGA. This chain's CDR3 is CASSLGLAVSYNEQFF. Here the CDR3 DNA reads TGTGCCAGCAGCTTGGGACTAGCGGTCTCCTACAATGAGCAGTTCTTC.

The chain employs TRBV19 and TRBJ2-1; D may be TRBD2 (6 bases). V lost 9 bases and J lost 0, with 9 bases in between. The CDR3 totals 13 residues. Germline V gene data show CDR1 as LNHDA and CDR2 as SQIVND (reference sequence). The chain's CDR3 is CASRGSSYNEQFF. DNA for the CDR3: TGTGCCAGCCGGGGGAGCTCCTACAATGAGCAGTTCTTC.

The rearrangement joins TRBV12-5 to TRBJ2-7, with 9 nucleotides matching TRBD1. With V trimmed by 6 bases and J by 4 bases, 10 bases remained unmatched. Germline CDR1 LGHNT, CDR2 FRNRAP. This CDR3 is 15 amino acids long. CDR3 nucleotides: TGTGCTAGTGGGACCCGGACAGGGGAAAAGTACGAGCAGTACTTC. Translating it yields CASGTRTGEKYEQYF.

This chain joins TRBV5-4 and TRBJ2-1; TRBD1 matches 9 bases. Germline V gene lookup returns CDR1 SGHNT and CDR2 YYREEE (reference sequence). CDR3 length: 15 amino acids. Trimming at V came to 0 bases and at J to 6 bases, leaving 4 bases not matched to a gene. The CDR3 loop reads CASSLAGTGTNEQFF. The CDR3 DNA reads TGTGCCAGCAGCTTGGCCGGGACAGGGACCAATGAGCAGTTCTTC. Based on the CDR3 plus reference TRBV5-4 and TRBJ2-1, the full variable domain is ETGVTQSPTHLIKTRGQQVTLRCSSQSGHNTVSWYQQALGQGPQFIFQYYREEENGRGNFPPRFSGLQFPNYSSELNVNALELDDSALYLCASSLAGTGTNEQFFGPGTRLTVL.

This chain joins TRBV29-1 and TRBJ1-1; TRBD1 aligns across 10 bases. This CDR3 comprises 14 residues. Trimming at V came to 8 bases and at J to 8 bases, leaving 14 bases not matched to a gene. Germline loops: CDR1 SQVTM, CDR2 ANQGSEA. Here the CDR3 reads CSFRVGQGFGEAFF. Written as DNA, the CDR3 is TGCAGCTTTCGTGTGGGACAGGGGTTTGGAGAAGCTTTCTTT.

The CDR3 here is CASSIPAGLSGNTIYF. The CDR3 DNA sequence: TGTGCCAGTAGTATCCCAGCGGGTCTCTCTGGAAACACCATATATTTT. The chain carries TRBV19 and TRBJ1-3, with no clear D. V lost 3 bases to trimming and J lost 0 bases, with 12 bases between them. Germline V lookup: CDR1 LNHDA, CDR2 SQIVND (reference sequence). This CDR3 has 16 residues. The variable domain in full, with the rest retrieved from reference TRBV19 and TRBJ1-3, is DGGITQSPKYLFRKEGQNVTLSCEQNLNHDAMYWYRQDPGQGLRLIYYSQIVNDFQKGDIAEGYSVSREKKESFPLTVTSAQKNPTAFYLCASSIPAGLSGNTIYFGEGSWLTVV.

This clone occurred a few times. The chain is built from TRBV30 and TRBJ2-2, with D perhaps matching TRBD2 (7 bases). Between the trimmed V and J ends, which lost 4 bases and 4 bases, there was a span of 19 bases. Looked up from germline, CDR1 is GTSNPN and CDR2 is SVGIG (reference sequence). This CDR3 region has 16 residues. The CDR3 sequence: CAWTRYGGAVTGELFF. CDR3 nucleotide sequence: TGTGCCTGGACTCGTTATGGGGGGGCGGTCACCGGGGAGCTGTTTTTT.

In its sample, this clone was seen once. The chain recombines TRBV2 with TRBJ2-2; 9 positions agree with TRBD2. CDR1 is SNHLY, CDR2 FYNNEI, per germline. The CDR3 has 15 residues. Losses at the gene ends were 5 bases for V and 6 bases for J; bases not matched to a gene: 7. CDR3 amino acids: CASSPRLAGSGELFF. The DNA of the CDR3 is TGTGCCAGCAGTCCACGGCTAGCGGGATCCGGGGAGCTGTTTTTT.

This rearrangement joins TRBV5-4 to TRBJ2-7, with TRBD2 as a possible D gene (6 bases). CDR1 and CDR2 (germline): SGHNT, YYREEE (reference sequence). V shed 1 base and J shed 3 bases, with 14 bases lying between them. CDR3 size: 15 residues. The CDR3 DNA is TGTGCCAGCAGCTTGTCCCTTAGCGGAAACTACGAGCAGTACTTC. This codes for CASSLSLSGNYEQYF.

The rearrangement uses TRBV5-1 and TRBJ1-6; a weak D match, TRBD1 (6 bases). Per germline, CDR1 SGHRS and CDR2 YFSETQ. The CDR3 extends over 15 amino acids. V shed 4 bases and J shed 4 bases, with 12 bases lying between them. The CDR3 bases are TGCGCCAGCAGCATGGACAGCCAATATAATTCACCCCTCCACTTT. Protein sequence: CASSMDSQYNSPLHF.

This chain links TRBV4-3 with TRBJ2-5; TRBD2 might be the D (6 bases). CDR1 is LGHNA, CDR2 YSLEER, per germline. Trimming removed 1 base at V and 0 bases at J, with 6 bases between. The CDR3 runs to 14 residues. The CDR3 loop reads CASSQGTNQETQYF. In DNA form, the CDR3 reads TGCGCCAGCAGCCAAGGGACTAACCAAGAGACCCAGTACTTC.

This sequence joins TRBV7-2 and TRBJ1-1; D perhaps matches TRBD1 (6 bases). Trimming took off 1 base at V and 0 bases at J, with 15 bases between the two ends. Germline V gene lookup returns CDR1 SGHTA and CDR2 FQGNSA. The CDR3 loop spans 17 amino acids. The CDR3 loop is CASSLVSAGVMNTEAFF. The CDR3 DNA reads TGTGCCAGCAGCTTAGTATCGGCAGGGGTCATGAACACTGAAGCTTTCTTT.

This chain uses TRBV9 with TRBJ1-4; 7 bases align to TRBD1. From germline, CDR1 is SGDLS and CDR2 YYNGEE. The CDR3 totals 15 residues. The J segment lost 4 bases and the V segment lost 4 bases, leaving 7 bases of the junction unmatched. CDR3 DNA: TGTGCCAGCAGCCCTCAGACAGGGAGTAATGAAAAACTGTTTTTT. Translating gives CASSPQTGSNEKLFF.

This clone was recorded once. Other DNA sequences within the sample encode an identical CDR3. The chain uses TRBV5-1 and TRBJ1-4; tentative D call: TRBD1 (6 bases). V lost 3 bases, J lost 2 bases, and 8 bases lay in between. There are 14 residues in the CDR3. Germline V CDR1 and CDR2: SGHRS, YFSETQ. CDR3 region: CASSSGQTNEKLFF. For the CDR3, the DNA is TGCGCCAGCAGCTCCGGACAGACTAATGAAAAACTGTTTTTT.

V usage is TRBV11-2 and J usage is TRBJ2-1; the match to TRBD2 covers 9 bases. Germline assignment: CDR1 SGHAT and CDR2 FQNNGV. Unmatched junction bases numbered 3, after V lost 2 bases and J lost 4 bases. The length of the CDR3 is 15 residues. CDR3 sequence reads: CASSLLAGPYNEQFF. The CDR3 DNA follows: TGTGCCAGCAGCTTACTAGCGGGGCCTTACAATGAGCAGTTCTTC.

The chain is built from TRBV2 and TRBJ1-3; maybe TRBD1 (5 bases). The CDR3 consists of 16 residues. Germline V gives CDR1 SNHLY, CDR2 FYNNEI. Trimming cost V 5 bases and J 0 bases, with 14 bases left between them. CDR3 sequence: CASSTTDTRSGNTIYF. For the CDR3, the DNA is TGTGCCAGCAGTACCACGGACACCCGCTCTGGAAACACCATATATTTT.